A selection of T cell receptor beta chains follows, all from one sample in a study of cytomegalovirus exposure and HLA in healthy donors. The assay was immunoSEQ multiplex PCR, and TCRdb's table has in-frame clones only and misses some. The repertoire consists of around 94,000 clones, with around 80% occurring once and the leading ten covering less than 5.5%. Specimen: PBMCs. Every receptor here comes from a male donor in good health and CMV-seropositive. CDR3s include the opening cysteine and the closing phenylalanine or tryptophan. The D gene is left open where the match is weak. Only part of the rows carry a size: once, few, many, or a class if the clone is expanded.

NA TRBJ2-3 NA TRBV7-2 TGTGCCAGCAGCTTAGCACAGGGACCAGATACGCAGTATTTT CASSLAQGPDTQYF
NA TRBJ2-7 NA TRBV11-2 TGTGCCAGCCAGGGACTCAACGAGCAGTACTTC CASQGLNEQYF
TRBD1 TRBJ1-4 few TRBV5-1 TGCGCCAGCAGCGACACAGGGGGTAATAATGAAAAACTGTTTTTT CASSDTGGNNEKLFF
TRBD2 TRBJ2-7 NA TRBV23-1 TGCGCCAGCAGTCAATCCGACTTAACGGGAGGGACCTACGAGCAGTACTTC CASSQSDLTGGTYEQYF
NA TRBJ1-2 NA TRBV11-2 TGTGCCAGCAGCTTGGACTACAGGAGAGGTGGCTACACCTTC CASSLDYRRGGYTF
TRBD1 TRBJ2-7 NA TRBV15 TGTGCCACCAGCAACCCACCGGACAGGGGCCTGATCGAGCAGTACTTC CATSNPPDRGLIEQYF
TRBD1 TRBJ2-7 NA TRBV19 TGTGCCTCCGACAGGGGTGACCCCCACGAGCAGTACTTC CASDRGDPHEQYF
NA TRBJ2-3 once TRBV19 TGTGCCAGTGTAGCAGGGAGCACAGATACGCAGTATTTT CASVAGSTDTQYF
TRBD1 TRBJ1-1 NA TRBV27 TGTGCCAGCAGGGTGGCAGGGGGCACTGAAGCTTTCTTT CASRVAGGTEAFF
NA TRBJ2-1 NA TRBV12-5 TGTGCTAGTGGGGGGGGGACAATCTCCTACAATGAGCAGTTCTTC CASGGGTISYNEQFF
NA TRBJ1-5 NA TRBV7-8 TGTGCCAGCAGCCGGGGAGGCAATCAGCCCCAGCATTTT CASSRGGNQPQHF
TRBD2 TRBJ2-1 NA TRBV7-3 TGTGCCAGCAGCTTTACCGGGACTAGTATTTACAATGAGCAGTTCTTC CASSFTGTSIYNEQFF
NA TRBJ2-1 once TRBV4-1 TGCGCCAGCAGCCAAGCGGAAGCCACCCAGGGATACAATGAGCAGTTCTTC CASSQAEATQGYNEQFF
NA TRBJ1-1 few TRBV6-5 TGTGCCAGCAGTTACGAGACAACGAACACTGAAGCTTTCTTT CASSYETTNTEAFF
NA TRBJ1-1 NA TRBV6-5 TGTGCCAGCAGCCCGTCTACAGGGTATGGCACTGAAGCTTTCTTT CASSPSTGYGTEAFF
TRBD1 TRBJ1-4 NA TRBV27 TGTGCCAGCAGTTTGACCGGGACAGTGGATGAAAAACTGTTTTTT CASSLTGTVDEKLFF
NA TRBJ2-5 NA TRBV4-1 TGCGCCAGCAGCCAAGTTCGGGGATACCAAGAGACCCAGTACTTC CASSQVRGYQETQYF